This T cell receptor (beta chain) is drawn from a study of spatial heterogeneity in lung cancer. Study-wide findings and caveats: Ubiquitous expanded tumor TCRs surfaced in blood more at resection than they did at follow-up.

This clonotype was observed at least ten times. Antigen: not known. Sample time point: sample taken at primary tumor resection. Tumor, nontumor lung or frozen PBMC supplied whole RNA, sequenced without sorting. This CDR3 has 13 amino acids. Germline-derived CDR1 and CDR2 are MNHEY and SMNVEV (reference sequence). Germline trimming cut 5 bases from V and 12 bases from J; bases unmatched to any gene: 9. The library protocol tagged each TCR cDNA with a unique molecular identifier. TCRdb itself ran the 5' RACE reads through MiXCR, one entry per CDR3 protein. This table has around 23,000 distinct CDR3 sequences, about 3.5% appearing once.

The sequenced sample was PBMCs, obtained at surgery. The chain links TRBV27 to TRBJ2-1, with 8 bases identical to TRBD2. This clonotype was obtained from a female donor with early-stage non-small cell lung cancer. The CDR3 region is CASSVGTSGWQFF. The CDR3 bases are TGTGCCAGCAGTGTGGGGACTAGTGGGTGGCAGTTCTTC.